This TCR beta chain was documented in a study of human T cells and chemical hapten exposure. Study summary: Small discrepancies in pooled library volume mainly accounted for the varying TCR yields per sample.

It was from unfractionated whole blood that total RNA was extracted. This clonotype occurred a few times. Trimming took 1 base from V and 0 from J, leaving 7 bases between them. Germline CDR1 is KGHSH and CDR2 is LQKENI. This CDR3 is 16 amino acids long. Single cDNA molecules in the library carried unique molecular identifiers attached during preparation. TCRdb recomputed calls from the reads with MiXCR, one row per CDR3 protein. The sample holds about 120,000 distinct CDR3 sequences, about 7.7% seen once. The sequence was obtained from a human donor in good health. Some clones in this sample may be carry-over from other donors' samples. This chain connects TRBV18 to TRBJ1-6, with no clear D. What was sequenced was whole blood. The CDR3 DNA sequence: TGTGCCAGCTCACCACAGAAAAGCTCCTATAATTCACCCCTCCACTTT. It yields the protein CASSPQKSSYNSPLHF. The full variable domain, with the rest looked up from reference TRBV18 and TRBJ1-6, is NAGVMQNPRHLVRRRGQEARLRCSPMKGHSHVYWYRQLPEEGLKFMVYLQKENIIDESGMPKERFSAEFPKEGPSILRIQQVVRGDSAAYFCASSPQKSSYNSPLHFGNGTRLTVT.